The next 6 T cell receptor beta chains were all read from a single sample in a study of CD8+CD57+ T cells in acquired aplastic anemia. It was genomic DNA that served as the template for profiling TCR beta VDJ and CDR3. TCRdb itself ran the reads through MiXCR, one entry per CDR3 protein. Of fewer than 200,000 distinct CDR3 sequences in the sample, under 75% were seen once. Sequencing was performed on sorted CD4+, CD8+, or CD8+CD57+ T cells (not recorded which) from PBMCs. Source of these receptors: a human donor in good health.

This clonotype was counted ten times or more. The rearrangement joins TRBV4-1 to TRBJ1-2, with 9 bases that match TRBD1. The V gene's germline CDR1 is MGHRA and CDR2 YSYEKL. With 2 bases clipped from V and 1 base from J, the junction kept 8 bases outside the gene matches. The CDR3 runs 17 residues. CDR3 amino acids: CASSQWGQGRSNYGYTF. For the CDR3, the DNA is TGCGCCAGCAGCCAATGGGGACAGGGAAGGAGTAACTATGGCTACACCTTC.

In the case of this clonotype: At one end, the junction sequence differs from germline, possibly due to a read error. The chain carries TRBV5-1 and TRBJ1-1; D possibly corresponds to TRBD1 (5 bases). Germline CDR1 SGHRS, CDR2 YFSETQ. The CDR3 has 13 residues. The CDR3 protein is CASSLEGHTEAFF. CDR3 coding DNA: TGTGCCAGCAGCTTAGAGGGGCACACTGAAGCTTTCTTT.

The gene calls are TRBV24-1 and TRBJ2-5; unclear D gene. V dropped 9 bases and J dropped 0 bases, with 19 bases sitting between them. Germline V lookup: CDR1 KGHDR, CDR2 SFDVKD. The CDR3 totals 16 residues. Written as DNA, the CDR3 is TGTGCCACCGGGGATAGGAGACCCAGGTACCAAGAGACCCAGTACTTC. Translating gives CATGDRRPRYQETQYF.

V usage is TRBV11-2 and J usage is TRBJ2-1, with TRBD2 matching 15 bases. Germline-derived CDR1 and CDR2 are SGHAT and FQNNGV. The V and J ends lost 5 bases and 4 bases, in that order; junction bases with no gene match: 3. This CDR3 is 16 amino acids long. The CDR3 DNA follows: TGTGCCAGCAGCCCAGGGACTAGCGGGAGGTACAATGAGCAGTTCTTC. This codes for CASSPGTSGRYNEQFF.

This rearrangement joins TRBV9 to TRBJ2-3; D not certain. The CDR3 covers 15 residues. CDR1 is SGDLS, CDR2 YYNGEE, per germline. V gave up 2 bases and J gave up 15 bases, with 25 bases separating them. CDR3 coding DNA: TGTGCCAGCAGCGTGAAGGCTAGTATGAGAGATGAGCATTATTTT. Translated, it gives CASSVKASMRDEHYF.

The chain recombines TRBV7-2 with TRBJ2-3; TRBD2 matches 11 bases. The CDR3 is 14 amino acids. Germline values: CDR1 SGHTA, CDR2 FQGNSA. V shed 5 bases, J shed 6 bases, and the junction held 4 bases outside the gene matches. The CDR3 sequence is CASSVTSGADTQYF. The CDR3 DNA follows: TGTGCCAGCAGCGTGACTAGCGGGGCGGATACGCAGTATTTT.